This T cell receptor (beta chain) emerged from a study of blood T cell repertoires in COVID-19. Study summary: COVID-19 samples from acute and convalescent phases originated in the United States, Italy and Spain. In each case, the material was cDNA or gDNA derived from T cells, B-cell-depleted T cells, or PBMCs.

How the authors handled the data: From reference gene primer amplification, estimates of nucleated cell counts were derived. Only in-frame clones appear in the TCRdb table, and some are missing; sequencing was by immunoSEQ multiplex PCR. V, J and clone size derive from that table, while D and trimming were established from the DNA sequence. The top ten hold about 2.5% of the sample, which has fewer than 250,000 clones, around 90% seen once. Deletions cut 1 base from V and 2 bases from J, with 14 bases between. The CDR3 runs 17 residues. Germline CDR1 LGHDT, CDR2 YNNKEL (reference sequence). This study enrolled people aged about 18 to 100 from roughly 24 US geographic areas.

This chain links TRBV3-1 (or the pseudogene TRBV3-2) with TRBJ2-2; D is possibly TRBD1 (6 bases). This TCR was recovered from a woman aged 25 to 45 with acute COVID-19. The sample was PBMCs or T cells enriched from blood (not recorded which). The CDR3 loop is CASSQGGQGVNTGELFF. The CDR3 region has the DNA TGTGCCAGCAGCCAAGGGGGGCAGGGTGTAAACACCGGGGAGCTGTTTTTT.